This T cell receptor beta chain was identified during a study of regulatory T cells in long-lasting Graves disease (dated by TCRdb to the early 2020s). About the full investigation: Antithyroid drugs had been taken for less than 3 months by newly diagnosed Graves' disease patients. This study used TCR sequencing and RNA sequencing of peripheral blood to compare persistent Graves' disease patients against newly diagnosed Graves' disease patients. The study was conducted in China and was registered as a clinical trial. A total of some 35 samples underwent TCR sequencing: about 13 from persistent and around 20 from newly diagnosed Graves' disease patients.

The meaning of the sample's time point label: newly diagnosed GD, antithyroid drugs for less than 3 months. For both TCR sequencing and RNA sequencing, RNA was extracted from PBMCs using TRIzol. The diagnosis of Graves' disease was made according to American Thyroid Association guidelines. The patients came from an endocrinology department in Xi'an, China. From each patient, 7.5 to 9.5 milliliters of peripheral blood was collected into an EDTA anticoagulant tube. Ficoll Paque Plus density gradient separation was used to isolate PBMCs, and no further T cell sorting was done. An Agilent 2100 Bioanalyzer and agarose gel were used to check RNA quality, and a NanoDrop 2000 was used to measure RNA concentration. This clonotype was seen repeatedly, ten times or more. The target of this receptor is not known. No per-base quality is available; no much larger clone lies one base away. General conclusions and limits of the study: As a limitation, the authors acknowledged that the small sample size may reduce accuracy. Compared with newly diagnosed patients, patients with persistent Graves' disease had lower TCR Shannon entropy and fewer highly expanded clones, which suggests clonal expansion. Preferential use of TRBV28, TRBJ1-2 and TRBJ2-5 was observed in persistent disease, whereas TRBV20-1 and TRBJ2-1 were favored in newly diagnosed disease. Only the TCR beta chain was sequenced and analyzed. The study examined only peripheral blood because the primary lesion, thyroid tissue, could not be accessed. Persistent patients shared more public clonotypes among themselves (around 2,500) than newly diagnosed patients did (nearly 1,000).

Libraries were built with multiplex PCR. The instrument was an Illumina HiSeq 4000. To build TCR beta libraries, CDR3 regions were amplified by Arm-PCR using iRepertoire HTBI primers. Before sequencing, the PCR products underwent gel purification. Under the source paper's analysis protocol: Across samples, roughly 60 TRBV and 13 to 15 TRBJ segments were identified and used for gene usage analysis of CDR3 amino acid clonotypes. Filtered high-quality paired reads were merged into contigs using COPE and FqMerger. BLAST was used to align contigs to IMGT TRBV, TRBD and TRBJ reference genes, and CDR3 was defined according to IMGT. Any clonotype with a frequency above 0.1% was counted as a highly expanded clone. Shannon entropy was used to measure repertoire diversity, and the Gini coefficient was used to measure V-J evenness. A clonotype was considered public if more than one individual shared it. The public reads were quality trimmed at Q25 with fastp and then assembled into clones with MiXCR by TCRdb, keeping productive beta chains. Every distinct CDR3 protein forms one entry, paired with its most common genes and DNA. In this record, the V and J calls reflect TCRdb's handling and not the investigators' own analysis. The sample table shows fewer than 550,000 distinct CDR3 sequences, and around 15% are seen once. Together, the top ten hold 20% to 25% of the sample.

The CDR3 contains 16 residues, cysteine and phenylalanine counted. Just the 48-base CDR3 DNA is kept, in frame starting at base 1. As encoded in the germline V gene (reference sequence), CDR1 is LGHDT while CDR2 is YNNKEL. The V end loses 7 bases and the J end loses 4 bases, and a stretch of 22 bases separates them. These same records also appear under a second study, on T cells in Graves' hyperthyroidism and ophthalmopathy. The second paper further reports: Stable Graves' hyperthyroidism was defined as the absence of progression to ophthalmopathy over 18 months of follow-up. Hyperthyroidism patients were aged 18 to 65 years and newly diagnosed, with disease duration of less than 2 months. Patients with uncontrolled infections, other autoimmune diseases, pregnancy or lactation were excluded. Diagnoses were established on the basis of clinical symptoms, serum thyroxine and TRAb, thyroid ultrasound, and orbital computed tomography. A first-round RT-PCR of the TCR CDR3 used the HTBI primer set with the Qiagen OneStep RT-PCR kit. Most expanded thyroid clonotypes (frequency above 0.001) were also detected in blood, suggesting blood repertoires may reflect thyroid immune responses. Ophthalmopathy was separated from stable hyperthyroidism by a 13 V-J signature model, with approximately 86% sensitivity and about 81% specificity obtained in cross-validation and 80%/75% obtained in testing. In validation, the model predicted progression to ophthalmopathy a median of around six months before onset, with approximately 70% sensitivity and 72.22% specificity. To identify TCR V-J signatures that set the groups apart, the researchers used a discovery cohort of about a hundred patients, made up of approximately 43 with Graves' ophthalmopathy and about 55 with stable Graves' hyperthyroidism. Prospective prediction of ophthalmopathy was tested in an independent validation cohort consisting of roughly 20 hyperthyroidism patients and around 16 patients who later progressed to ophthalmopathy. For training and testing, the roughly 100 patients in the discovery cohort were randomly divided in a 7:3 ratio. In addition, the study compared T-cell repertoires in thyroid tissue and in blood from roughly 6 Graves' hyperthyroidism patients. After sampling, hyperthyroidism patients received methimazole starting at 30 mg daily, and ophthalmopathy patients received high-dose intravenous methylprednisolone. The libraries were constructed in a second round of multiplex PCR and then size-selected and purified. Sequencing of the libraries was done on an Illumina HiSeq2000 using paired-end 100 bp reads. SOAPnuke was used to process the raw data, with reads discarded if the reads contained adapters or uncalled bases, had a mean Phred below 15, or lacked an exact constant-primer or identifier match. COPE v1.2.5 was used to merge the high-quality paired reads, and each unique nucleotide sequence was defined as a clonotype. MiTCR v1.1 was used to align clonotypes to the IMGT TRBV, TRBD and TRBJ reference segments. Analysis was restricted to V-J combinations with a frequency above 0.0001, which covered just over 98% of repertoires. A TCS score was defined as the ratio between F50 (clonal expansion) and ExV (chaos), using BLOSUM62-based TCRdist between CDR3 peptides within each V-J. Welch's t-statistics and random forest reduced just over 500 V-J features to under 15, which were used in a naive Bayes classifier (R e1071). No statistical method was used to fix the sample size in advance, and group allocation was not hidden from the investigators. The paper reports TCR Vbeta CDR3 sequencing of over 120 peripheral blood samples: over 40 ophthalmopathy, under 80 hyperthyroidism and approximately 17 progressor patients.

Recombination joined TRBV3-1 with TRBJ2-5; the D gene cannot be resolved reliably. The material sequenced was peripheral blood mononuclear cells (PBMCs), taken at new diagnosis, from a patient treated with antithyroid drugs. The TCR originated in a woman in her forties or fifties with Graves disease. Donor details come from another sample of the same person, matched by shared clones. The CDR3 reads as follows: CASNLHQATLGETQYF. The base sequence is TGTGCCAGCAATCTGCATCAGGCAACGTTAGGAGAGACCCAGTACTTC.